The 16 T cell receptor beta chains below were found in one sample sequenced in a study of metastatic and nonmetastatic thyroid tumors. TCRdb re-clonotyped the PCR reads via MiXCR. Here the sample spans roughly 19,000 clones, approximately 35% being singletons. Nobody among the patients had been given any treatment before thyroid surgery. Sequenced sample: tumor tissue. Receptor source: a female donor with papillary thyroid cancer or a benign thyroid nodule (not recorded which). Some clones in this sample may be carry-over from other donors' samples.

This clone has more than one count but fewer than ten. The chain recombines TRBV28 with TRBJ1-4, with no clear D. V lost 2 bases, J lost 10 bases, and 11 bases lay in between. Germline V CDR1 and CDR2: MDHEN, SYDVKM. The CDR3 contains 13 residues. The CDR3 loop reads CASSLPSKGKLFF. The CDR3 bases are TGTGCCAGCAGTTTACCCTCGAAGGGAAAACTGTTTTTT.

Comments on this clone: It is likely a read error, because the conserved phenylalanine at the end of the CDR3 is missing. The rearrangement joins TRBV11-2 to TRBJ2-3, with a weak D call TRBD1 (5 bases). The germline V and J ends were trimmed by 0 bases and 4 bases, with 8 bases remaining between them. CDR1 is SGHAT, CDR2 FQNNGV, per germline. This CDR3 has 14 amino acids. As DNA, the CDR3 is TGTGCCAGCAGCTTAGATCAGGGCGCAGATACGCAGTATCTT. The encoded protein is CASSLDQGADTQYL.

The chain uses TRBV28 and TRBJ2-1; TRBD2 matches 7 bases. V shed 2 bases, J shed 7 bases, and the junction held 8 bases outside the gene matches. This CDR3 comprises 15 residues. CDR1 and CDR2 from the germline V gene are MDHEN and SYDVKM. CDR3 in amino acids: CASSLAGVLDNEQFF. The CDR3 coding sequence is TGTGCCAGCAGTTTAGCGGGAGTTTTAGATAATGAGCAGTTCTTC.

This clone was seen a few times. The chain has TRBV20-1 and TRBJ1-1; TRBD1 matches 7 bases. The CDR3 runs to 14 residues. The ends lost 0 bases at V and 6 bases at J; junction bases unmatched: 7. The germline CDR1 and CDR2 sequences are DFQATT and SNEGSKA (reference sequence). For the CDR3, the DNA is TGCAGTGCTAGAGAGACGACAGGGTGGGCTGAAGCTTTCTTT. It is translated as CSARETTGWAEAFF.

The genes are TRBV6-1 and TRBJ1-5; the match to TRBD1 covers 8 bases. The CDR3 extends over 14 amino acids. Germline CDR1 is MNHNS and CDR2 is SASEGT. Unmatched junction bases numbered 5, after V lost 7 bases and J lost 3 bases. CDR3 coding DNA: TGTGCCAGCAATGGACAGGGCGTCAATCAGCCCCAGCATTTT. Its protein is CASNGQGVNQPQHF.

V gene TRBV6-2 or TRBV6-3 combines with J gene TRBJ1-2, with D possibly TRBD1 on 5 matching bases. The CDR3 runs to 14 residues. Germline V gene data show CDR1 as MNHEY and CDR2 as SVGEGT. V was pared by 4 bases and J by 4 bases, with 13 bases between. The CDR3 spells CASSSGGPFYGYTF. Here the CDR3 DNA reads TGTGCCAGCAGTTCCGGGGGTCCTTTCTATGGCTACACCTTC.

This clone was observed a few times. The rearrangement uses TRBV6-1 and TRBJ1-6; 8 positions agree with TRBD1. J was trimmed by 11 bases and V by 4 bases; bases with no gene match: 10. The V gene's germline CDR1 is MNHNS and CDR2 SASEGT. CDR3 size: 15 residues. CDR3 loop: CASSVTGQGSPPLHF. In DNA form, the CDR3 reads TGTGCCAGCAGTGTAACTGGACAGGGCAGTCCACCCCTCCACTTT.

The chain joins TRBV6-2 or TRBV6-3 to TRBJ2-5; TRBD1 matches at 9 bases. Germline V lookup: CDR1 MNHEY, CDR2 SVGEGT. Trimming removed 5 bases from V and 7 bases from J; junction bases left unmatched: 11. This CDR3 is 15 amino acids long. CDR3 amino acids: CASSRAGTGYGTQYF. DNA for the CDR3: TGTGCCAGCAGTCGGGCCGGGACAGGGTACGGGACCCAGTACTTC.

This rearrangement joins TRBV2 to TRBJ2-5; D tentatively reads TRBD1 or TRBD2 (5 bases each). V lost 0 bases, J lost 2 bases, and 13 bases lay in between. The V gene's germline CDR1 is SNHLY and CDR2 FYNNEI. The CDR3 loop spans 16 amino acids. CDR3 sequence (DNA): TGTGCCAGCAGTGAAGCCCCGGGGACGGATCAAGAGACCCAGTACTTC. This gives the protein CASSEAPGTDQETQYF.

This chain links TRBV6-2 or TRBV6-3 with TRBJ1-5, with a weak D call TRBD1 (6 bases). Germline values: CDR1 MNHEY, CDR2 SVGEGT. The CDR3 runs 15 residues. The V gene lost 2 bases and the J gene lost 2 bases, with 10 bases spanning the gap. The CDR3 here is CASSYRGGGNQPQHF. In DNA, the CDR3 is TGTGCCAGCAGTTACCGGGGGGGCGGCAATCAGCCCCAGCATTTT.

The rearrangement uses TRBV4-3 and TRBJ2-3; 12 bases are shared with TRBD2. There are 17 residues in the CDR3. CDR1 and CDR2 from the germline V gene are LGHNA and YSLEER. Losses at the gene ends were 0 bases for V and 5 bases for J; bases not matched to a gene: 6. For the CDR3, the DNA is TGCGCCAGCAGCCAAGACCTAGCGGGAGGGCCGGGAGATACGCAGTATTTT. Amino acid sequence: CASSQDLAGGPGDTQYF.

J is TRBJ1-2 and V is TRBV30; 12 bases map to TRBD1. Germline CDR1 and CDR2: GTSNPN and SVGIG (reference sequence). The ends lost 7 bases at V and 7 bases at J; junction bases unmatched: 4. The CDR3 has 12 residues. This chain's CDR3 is CASGQGAGGYTF. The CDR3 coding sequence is TGTGCCTCGGGACAGGGGGCTGGTGGCTACACCTTC.

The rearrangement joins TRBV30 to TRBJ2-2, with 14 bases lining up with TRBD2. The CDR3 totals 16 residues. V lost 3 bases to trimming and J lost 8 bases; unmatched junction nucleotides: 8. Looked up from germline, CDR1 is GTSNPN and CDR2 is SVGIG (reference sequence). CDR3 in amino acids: CAWRGPGLAGVGELFF. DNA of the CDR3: TGTGCCTGGAGGGGACCGGGACTAGCGGGAGTGGGGGAGCTGTTTTTT.

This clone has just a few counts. The CDR3 sequence: CASSGYQGATNYGYTF. As DNA, the CDR3 is TGTGCCAGCAGTGGATATCAGGGGGCAACTAACTATGGCTACACCTTC. This sequence joins TRBV6-1 and TRBJ1-2; 8 positions agree with TRBD1. Germline V CDR1 and CDR2: MNHNS, SASEGT. This CDR3 has 16 residues. Trimming at V came to 4 bases and at J to 0 bases, leaving 7 bases not matched to a gene.

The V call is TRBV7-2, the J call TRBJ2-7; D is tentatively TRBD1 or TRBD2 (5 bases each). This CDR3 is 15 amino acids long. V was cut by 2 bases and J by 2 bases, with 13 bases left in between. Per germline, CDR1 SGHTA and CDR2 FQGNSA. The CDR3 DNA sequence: TGTGCCAGCAGCTTAAATATCGGGGCAACCTACGAGCAGTACTTC. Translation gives CASSLNIGATYEQYF.

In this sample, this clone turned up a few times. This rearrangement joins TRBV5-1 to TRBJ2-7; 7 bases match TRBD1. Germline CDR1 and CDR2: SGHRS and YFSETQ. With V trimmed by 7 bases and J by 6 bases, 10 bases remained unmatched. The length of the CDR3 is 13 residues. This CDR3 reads CASRWTGGPEQYF. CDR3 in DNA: TGCGCCAGCCGGTGGACAGGAGGACCCGAGCAGTACTTC.